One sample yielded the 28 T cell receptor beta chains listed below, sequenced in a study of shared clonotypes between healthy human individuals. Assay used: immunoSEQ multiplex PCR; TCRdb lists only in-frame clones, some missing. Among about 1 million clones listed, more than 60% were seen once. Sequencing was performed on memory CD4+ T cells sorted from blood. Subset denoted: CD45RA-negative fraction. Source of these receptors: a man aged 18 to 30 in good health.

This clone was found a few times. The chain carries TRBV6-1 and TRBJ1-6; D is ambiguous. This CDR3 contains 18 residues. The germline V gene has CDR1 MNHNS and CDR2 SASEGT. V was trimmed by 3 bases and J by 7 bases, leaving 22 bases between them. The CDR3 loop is CASSDLPLSAQWNSPLHF. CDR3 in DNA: TGTGCCAGCAGTGATCTCCCCCTTTCGGCCCAGTGGAATTCACCCCTCCACTTT.

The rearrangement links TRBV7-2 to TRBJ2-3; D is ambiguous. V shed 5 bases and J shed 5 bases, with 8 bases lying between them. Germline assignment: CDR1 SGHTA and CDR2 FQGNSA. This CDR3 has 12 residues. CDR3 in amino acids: CASSLPVDTQYF. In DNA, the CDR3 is TGTGCCAGCAGCCTCCCCGTAGATACGCAGTATTTT. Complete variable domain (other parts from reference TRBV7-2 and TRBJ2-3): GAGVSQSPSNKVTEKGKDVELRCDPISGHTALYWYRQSLGQGLEFLIYFQGNSAPDKSGLPSDRFSAERTGGSVSTLTIQRTQQEDSAVYLCASSLPVDTQYFGPGTRLTVL.

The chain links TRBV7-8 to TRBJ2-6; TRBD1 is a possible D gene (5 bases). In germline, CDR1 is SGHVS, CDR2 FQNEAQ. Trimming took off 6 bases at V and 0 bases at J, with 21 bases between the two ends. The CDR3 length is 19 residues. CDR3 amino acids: CASREEAMDIPSGANVLTF. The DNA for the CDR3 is TGTGCCAGCAGGGAAGAGGCGATGGACATCCCCTCTGGGGCCAACGTCCTGACTTTC.

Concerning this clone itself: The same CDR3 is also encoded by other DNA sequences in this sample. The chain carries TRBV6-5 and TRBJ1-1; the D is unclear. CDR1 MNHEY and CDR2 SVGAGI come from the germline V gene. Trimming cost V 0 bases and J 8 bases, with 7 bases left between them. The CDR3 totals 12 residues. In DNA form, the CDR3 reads TGTGCCAGCAGTTACTCTGGCAGGGAAGCTTTCTTT. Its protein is CASSYSGREAFF.

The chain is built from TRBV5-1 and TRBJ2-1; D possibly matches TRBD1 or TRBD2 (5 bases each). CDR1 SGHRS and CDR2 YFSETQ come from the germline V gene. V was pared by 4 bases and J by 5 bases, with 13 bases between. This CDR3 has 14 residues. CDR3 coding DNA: TGCGCCAGCAGCCCGGAGGCCAGGGACAATGAGCAGTTCTTC. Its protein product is CASSPEARDNEQFF.

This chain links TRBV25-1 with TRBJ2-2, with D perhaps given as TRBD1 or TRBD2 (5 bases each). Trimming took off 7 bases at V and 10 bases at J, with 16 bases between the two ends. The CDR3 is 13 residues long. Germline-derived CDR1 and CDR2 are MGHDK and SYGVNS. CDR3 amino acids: CASTPVGVQELFF. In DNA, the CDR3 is TGTGCCAGCACCCCGGTGGGGGTTCAGGAGCTGTTTTTT. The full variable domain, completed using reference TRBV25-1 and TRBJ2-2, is EADIYQTPRYLVIGTGKKITLECSQTMGHDKMYWYQQDPGMELHLIHYSYGVNSTEKGDLSSESTVSRIRTEHFPLTLESARPSHTSQYLCASTPVGVQELFFGEGSRLTVL.

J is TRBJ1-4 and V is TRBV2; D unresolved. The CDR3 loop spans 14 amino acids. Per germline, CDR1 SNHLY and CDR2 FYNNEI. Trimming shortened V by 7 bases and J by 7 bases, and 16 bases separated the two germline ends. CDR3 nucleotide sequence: TGTGCCAGCAAGAAAGGCGGTGAAGGTGAAAAACTGTTTTTT. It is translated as CASKKGGEGEKLFF.

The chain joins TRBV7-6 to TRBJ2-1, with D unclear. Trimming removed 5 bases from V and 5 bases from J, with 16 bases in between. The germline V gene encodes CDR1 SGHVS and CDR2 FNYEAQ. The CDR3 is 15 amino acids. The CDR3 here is CASSPELGSNNEQFF. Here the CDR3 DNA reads TGTGCCAGCAGCCCTGAGTTAGGCTCTAACAATGAGCAGTTCTTC.

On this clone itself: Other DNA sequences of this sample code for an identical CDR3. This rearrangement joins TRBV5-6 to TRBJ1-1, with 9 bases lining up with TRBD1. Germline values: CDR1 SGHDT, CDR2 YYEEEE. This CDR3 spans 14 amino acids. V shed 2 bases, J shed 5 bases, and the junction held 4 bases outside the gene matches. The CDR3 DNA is TGTGCCAGCAGCTTTCGACAGGGGGGGACTGAAGCTTTCTTT. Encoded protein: CASSFRQGGTEAFF.

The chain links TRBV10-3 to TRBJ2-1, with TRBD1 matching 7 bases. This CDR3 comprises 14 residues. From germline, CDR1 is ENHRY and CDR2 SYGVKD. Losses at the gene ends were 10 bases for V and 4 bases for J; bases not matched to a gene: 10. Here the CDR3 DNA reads TGTGCCACCTCTGGGACAGAGAGTTACAATGAGCAGTTCTTC. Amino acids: CATSGTESYNEQFF.

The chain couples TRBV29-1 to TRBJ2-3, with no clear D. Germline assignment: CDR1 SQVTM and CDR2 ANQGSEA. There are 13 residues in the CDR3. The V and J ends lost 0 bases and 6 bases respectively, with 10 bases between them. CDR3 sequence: CSVEDPAGDTQYF. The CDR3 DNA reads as TGCAGCGTTGAAGATCCGGCCGGGGATACGCAGTATTTT.

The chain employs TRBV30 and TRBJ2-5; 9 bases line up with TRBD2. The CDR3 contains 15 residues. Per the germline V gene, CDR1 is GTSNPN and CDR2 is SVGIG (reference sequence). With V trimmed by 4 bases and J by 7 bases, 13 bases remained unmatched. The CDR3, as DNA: TGTGCCTGGATCAACCGGGCTAGCGGGGCGAGGACCCAGTACTTC. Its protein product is CAWINRASGARTQYF.

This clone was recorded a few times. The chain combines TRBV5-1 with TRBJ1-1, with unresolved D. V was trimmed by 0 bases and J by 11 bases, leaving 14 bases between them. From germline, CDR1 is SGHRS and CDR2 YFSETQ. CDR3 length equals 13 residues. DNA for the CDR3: TGCGCCAGCAGCTTGGACTACTCGACTCTGGCTTTCTTT. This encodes CASSLDYSTLAFF.

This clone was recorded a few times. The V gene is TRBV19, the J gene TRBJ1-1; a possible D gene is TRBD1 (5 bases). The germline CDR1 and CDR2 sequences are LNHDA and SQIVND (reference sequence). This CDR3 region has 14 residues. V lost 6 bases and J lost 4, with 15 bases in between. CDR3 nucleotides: TGTGCCAGTAGACGGCAGGGAGATTCCACTGAAGCTTTCTTT. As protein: CASRRQGDSTEAFF.

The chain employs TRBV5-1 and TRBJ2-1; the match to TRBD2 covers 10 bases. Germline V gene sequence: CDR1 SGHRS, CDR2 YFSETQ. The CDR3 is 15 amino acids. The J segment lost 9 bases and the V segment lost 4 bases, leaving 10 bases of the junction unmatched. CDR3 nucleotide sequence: TGCGCCAGCAGCCGGAACCTAGCGGGAGCAACTGAGCAGTTCTTC. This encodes CASSRNLAGATEQFF.

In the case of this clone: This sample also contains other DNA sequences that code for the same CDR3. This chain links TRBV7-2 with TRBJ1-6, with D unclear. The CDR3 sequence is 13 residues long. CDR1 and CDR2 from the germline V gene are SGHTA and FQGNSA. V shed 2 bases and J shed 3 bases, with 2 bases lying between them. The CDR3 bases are TGTGCCAGCAGCTTAAACTATAATTCACCCCTCCACTTT. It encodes CASSLNYNSPLHF.

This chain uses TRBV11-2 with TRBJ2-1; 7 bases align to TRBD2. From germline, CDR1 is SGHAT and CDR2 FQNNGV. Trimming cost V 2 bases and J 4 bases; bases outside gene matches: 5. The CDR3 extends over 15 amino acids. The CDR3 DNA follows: TGTGCCAGCAGCTTATTCGGGGGGACGTACAATGAGCAGTTCTTC. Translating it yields CASSLFGGTYNEQFF. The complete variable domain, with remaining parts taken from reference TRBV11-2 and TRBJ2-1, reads EAGVAQSPRYKIIEKRQSVAFWCNPISGHATLYWYQQILGQGPKLLIQFQNNGVVDDSQLPKDRFSAERLKGVDSTLKIQPAKLEDSAVYLCASSLFGGTYNEQFFGPGTRLTVL.

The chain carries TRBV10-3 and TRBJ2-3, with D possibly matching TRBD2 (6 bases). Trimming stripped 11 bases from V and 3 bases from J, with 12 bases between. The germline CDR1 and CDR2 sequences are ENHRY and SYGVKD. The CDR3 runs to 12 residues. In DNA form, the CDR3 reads TGTGCCCTAGGGGCGGGGACAGATACGCAGTATTTT. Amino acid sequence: CALGAGTDTQYF.

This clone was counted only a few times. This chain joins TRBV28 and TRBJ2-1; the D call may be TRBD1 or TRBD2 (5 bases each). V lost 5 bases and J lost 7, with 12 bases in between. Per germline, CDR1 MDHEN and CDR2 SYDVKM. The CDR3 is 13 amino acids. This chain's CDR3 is CASSIVGENEQFF. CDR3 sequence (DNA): TGTGCCAGCAGTATAGTGGGGGAAAATGAGCAGTTCTTC.

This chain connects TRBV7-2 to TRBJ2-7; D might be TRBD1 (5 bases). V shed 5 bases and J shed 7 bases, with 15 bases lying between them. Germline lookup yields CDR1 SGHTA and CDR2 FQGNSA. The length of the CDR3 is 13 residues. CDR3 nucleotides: TGTGCCAGCAGCCCAGGGCCTGTTCGGGAGCAGTACTTC. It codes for CASSPGPVREQYF. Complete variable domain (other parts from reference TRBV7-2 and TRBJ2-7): GAGVSQSPSNKVTEKGKDVELRCDPISGHTALYWYRQSLGQGLEFLIYFQGNSAPDKSGLPSDRFSAERTGGSVSTLTIQRTQQEDSAVYLCASSPGPVREQYFGPGTRLTVT.

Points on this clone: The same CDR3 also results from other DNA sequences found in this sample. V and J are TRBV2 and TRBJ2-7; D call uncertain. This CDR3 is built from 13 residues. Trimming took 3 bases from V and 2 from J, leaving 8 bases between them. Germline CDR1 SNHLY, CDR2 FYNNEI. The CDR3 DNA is TGTGCCAGCAGTGAGGGCCGAGCCTACGAGCAGTACTTC. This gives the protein CASSEGRAYEQYF.

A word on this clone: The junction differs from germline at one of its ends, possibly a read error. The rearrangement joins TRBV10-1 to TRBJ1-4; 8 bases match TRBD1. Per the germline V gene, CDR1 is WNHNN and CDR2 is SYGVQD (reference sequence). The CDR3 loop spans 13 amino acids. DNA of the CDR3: TGCGCCAGCAGAGCCGGGACAGGTGAAAGACTGTTTTTT. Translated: CASRAGTGERLFF.

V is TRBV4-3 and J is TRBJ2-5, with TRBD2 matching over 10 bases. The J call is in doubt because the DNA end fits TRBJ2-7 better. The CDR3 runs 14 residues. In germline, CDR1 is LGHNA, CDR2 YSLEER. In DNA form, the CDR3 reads TGCGCCAGCAGTCCTAGCGGGAGCTCCTACGAGCAGTACTTC. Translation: CASSPSGSSYEQYF.

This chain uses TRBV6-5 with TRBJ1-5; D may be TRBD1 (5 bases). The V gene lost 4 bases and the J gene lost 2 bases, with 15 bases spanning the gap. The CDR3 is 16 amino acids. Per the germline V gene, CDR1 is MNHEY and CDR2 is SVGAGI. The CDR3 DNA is TGTGCCAGCAGTTCCGTTGAGGGGATGGGCAATCAGCCCCAGCATTTT. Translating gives CASSSVEGMGNQPQHF.

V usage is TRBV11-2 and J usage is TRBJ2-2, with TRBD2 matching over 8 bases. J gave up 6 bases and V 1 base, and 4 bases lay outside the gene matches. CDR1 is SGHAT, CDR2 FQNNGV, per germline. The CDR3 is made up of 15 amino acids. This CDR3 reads CASSLGASGSGELFF. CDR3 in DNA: TGTGCCAGCAGCTTAGGAGCTAGCGGGTCCGGGGAGCTGTTTTTT.

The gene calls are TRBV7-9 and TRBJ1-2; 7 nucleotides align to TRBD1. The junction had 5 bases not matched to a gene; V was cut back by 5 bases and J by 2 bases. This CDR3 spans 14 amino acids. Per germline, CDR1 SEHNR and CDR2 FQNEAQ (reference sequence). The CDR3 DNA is TGTGCCAGCAGCCCAGACAGGGCCAACTATGGCTACACCTTC. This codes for CASSPDRANYGYTF.

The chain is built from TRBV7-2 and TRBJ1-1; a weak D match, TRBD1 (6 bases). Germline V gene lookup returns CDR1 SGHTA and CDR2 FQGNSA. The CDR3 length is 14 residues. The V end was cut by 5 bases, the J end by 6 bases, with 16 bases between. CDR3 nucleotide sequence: TGTGCCAGCAGCCTGAGCCACAGGGTTCCTGAAGCTTTCTTT. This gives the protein CASSLSHRVPEAFF. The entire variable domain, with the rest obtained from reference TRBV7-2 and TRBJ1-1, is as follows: GAGVSQSPSNKVTEKGKDVELRCDPISGHTALYWYRQSLGQGLEFLIYFQGNSAPDKSGLPSDRFSAERTGGSVSTLTIQRTQQEDSAVYLCASSLSHRVPEAFFGQGTRLTVV.

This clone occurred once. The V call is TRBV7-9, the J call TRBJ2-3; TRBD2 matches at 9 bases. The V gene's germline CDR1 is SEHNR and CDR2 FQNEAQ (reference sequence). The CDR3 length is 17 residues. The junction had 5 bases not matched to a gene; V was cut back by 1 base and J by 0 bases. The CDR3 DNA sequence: TGTGCCAGCAGCTTAGGTCTAGCGGGGACTAGCACAGATACGCAGTATTTT. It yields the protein CASSLGLAGTSTDTQYF.